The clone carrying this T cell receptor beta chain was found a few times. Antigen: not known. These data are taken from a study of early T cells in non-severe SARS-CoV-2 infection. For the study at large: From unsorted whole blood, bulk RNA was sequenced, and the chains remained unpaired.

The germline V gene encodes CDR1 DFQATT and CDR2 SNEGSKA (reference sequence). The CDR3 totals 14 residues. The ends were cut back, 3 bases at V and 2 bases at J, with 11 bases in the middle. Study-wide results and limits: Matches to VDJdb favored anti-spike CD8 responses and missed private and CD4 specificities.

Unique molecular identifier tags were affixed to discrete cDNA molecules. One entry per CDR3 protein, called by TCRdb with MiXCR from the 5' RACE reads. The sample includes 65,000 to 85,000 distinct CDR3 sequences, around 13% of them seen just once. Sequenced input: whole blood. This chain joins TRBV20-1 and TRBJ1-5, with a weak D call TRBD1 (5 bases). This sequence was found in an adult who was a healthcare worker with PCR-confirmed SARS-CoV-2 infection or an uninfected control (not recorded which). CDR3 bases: TGCAGTGCTAGGCCCGGGGCTGGCAATCAGCCCCAGCATTTT. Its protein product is CSARPGAGNQPQHF.